The clone carrying this T cell receptor beta chain has just a few counts. Its target is not known. These data come from a study of T cell responses to AZD1222 COVID-19 vaccine. Study-wide findings and caveats: Spike as a whole was targeted by vaccine-associated CD4 TCRs, dominant at 160-218 and 743-854.

This table comes from immunoSEQ multiplex PCR, and its TCRdb copy is limited to in-frame clones, with some not included. The sample holds 70,000 to 75,000 clones, roughly nine tenths seen once. Germline CDR1 and CDR2: SGHTA and FQGNSA. This CDR3 is built from 12 residues. Trimming pared 3 bases from V and 5 bases from J, leaving 7 bases between. Material: peripheral blood, obtained 28 days after the second AZD1222 dose. J is TRBJ1-2 and V is TRBV7-2; a weak D match, TRBD1 (5 bases). The TCR comes from an adult who received the AZD1222 COVID-19 vaccine. The CDR3 DNA follows: TGTGCCAGCAGCTTTTCAGGGTATGGCTACACCTTC. Protein product: CASSFSGYGYTF.